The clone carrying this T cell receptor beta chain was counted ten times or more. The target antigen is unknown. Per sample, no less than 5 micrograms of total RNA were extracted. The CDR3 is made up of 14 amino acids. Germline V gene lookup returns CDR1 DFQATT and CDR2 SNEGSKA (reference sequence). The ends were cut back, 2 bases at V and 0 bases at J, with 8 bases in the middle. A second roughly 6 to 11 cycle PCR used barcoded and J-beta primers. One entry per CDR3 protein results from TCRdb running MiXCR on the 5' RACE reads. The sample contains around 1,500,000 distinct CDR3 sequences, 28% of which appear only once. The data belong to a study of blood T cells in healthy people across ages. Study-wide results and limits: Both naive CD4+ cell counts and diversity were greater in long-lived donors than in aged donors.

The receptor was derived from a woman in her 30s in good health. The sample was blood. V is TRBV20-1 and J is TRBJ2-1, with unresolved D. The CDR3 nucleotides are TGCAGTGCTAGACTTCCCAGCTCCTACAATGAGCAGTTCTTC. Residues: CSARLPSSYNEQFF.